This TCR beta chain was documented in a study of T cells in Graves' hyperthyroidism and ophthalmopathy. PBMCs were sourced from roughly 9.3 ml fresh peripheral blood. This clonotype was observed at least ten times. This CDR3 has 15 residues. The ends were cut back, 1 base at V and 3 bases at J, with 12 bases in the middle. The V gene's germline CDR1 is SGHAT and CDR2 FQNNGV. The CDR3 regions of TCR beta were amplified from RNA transcripts. The TCR CDR3 first-round RT-PCR relied on the HTBI primer set. TCRdb fed the multiplex PCR reads into MiXCR, producing one record per CDR3 protein. In the table there are around 340,000 distinct CDR3 sequences, 15% to 20% of which are singletons.

The rearrangement joins TRBV11-2 to TRBJ1-1; D is uncertain. Sample: blood. This TCR came from a woman aged 40 to 50 with Graves' ophthalmopathy. CDR3 in DNA: TGTGCCAGCAGCTTAGGGCACCTGGAGCACACTGAAGCTTTCTTT. Amino acids: CASSLGHLEHTEAFF.